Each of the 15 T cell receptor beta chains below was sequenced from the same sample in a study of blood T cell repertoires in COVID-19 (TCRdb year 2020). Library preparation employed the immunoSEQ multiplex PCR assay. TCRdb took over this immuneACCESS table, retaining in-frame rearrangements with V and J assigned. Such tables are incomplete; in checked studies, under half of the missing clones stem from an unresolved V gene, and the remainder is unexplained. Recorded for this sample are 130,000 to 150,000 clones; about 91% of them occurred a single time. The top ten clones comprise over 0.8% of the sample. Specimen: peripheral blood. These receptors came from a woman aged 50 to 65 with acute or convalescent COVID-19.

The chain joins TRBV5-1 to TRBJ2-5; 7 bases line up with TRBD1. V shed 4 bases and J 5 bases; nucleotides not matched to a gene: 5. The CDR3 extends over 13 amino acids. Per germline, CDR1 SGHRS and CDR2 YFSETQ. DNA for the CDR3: TGCGCCAGCAGCCACAGGGGCGCGGAGACCCAGTACTTC. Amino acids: CASSHRGAETQYF.

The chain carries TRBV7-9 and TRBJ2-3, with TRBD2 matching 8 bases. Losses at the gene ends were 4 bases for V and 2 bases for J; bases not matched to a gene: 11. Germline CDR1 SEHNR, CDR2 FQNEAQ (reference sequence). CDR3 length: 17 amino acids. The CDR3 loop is CASSSPLAGQLTDTQYF. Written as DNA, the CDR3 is TGTGCCAGCAGCTCACCATTAGCGGGACAACTCACAGATACGCAGTATTTT. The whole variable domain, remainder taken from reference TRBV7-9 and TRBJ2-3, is DTGVSQNPRHKITKRGQNVTFRCDPISEHNRLYWYRQTLGQGPEFLTYFQNEAQLEKSRLLSDRFSAERPKGSFSTLEIQRTEQGDSAMYLCASSSPLAGQLTDTQYFGPGTRLTVL.

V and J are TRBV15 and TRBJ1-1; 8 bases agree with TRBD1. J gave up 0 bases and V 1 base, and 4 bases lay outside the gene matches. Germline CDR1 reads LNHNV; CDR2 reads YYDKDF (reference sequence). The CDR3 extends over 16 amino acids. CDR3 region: CATSRGTGRMNTEAFF. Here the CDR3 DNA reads TGTGCCACCAGCAGAGGGACAGGGAGGATGAACACTGAAGCTTTCTTT. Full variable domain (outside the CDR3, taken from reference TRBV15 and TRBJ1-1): DAMVIQNPRYQVTQFGKPVTLSCSQTLNHNVMYWYQQKSSQAPKLLFHYYDKDFNNEADTPDNFQSRRPNTSFCFLDIRSPGLGDTAMYLCATSRGTGRMNTEAFFGQGTRLTVV.

CDR3 residues: CASSETGKAEAFF. The CDR3, as DNA: TGTGCCAGCAGTGAAACAGGGAAGGCTGAAGCTTTCTTT. The chain is built from TRBV25-1 and TRBJ1-1; TRBD1 is a possible D gene (6 bases). This CDR3 comprises 13 residues. Germline CDR1 reads MGHDK; CDR2 reads SYGVNS. Trimming pared 2 bases from V and 6 bases from J, leaving 10 bases between.

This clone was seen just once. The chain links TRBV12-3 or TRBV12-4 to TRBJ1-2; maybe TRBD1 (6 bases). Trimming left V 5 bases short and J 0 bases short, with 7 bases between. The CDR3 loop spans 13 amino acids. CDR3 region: CASSPGANYGYTF. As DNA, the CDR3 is TGTGCCAGCAGTCCAGGGGCTAACTATGGCTACACCTTC.

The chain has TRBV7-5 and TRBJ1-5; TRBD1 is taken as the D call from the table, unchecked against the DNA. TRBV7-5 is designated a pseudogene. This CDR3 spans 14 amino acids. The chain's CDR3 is CARSSPKGRGPQHF. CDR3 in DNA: TGTGCCAGAAGCTCGCCTAAGGGCAGGGGGCCCCAGCATTTT.

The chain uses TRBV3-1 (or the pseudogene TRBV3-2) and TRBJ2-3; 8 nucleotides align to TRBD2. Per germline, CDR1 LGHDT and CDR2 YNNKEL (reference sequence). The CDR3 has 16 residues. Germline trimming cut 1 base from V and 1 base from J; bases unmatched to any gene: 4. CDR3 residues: CASSQVRGGGTDTQYF. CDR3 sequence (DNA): TGTGCCAGCAGCCAAGTTCGGGGGGGTGGCACAGATACGCAGTATTTT.

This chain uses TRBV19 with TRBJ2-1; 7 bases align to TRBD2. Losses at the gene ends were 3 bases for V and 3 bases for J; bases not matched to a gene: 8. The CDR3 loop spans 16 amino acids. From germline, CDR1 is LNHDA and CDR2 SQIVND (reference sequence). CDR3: CASSILKASGYNEQFF. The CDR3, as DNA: TGTGCCAGTAGTATCCTTAAGGCTAGCGGCTACAATGAGCAGTTCTTC.

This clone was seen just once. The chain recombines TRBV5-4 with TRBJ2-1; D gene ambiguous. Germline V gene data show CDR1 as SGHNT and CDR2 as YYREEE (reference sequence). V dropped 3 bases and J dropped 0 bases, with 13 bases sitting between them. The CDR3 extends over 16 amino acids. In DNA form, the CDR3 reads TGTGCCAGCAGCTCCCCATACCTGAGCTCCTACAATGAGCAGTTCTTC. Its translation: CASSSPYLSSYNEQFF.

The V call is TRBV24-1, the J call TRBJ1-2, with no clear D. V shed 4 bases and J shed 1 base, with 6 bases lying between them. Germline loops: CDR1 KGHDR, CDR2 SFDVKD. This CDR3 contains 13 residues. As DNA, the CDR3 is TGTGCCACCAGTGACTCAGATAACTATGGCTACACCTTC. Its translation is CATSDSDNYGYTF.

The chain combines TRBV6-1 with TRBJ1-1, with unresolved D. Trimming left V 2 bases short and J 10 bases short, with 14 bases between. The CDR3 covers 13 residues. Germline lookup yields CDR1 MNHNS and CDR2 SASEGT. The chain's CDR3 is CASSESRRTRAFF. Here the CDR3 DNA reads TGTGCCAGCAGTGAATCCCGACGAACTAGAGCTTTCTTT.

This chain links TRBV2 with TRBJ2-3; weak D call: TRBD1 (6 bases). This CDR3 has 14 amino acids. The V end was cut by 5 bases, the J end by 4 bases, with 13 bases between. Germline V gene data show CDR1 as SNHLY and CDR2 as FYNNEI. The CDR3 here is CASSSQEGADTQYF. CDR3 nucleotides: TGTGCCAGCAGTTCCCAAGAGGGGGCAGATACGCAGTATTTT.

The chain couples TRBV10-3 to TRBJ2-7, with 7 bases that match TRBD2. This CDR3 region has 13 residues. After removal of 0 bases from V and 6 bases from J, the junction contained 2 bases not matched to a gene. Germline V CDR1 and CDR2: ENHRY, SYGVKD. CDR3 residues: CAISESSGGEQYF. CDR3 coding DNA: TGTGCCATCAGTGAGTCGTCGGGGGGCGAGCAGTACTTC.

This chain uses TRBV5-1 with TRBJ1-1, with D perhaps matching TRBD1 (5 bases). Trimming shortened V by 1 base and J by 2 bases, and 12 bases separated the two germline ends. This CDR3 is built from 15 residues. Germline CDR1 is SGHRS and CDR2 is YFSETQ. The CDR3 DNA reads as TGCGCCAGCAGCTTGTACTCAGGGACTAACACTGAAGCTTTCTTT. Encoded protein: CASSLYSGTNTEAFF.

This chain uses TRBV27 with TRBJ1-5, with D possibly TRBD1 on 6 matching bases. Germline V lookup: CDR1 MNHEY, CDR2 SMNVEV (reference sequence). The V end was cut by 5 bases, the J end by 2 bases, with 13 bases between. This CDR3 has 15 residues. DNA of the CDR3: TGTGCCAGCAGTCCATGGACAGTAGGCAATCAGCCCCAGCATTTT. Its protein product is CASSPWTVGNQPQHF.